This is a list of T cell receptor beta chains from one sample in a study of cytomegalovirus exposure and HLA in healthy donors. Sequenced by immunoSEQ multiplex PCR; TCRdb stores in-frame clones only, minus some. This table has about 150,000 clones, 84% appearing once. Material for sequencing was PBMCs. These receptor sequences come from a boy younger than 10 in good health and CMV-seronegative. The CDR3 runs from the conserved cysteine through the conserved F or W. The D gene is left open where the match is weak. Rows give clone size only sometimes, using once, few, many, or a class for an expanded clone.

len	v_gene	abundance	j_gene	d_gene	CDR3nt	CDR3aa
15	TRBV4-1	NA	TRBJ2-2	NA	TGCGCCAGCAGCCAAGTGGGAGGCCGGACCGGGGAGCTGTTTTTT	CASSQVGGRTGELFF
16	TRBV6-1	NA	TRBJ1-1	TRBD1	TGTGCCAGCAGTGAGCTAAGAAGGACAGGGGTCACTGAAGCTTTCTTT	CASSELRRTGVTEAFF
16	TRBV6-1	NA	TRBJ1-5	NA	TGTGCCAGCAGTGACAATCCGGGGGTTGGCAATCAGCCCCAGCATTTT	CASSDNPGVGNQPQHF
15	TRBV5-5	NA	TRBJ1-4	NA	TGTGCCAGCAGTTCAGAAGTGGCCCCTAATGAAAAACTGTTTTTT	CASSSEVAPNEKLFF
16	TRBV4-1	NA	TRBJ2-7	TRBD1	TGCGCCAGCAGCCAAGATGACAGGGGGCTTCCCTACGAGCAGTACTTC	CASSQDDRGLPYEQYF
17	TRBV12-5	NA	TRBJ1-3	TRBD1	TGTGCTAGTGGTTTGGTCGTTGACAGGGGGCTCGGGAACACCATATATTTT	CASGLVVDRGLGNTIYF
14	TRBV4-2	NA	TRBJ2-5	NA	TGTGCCAGCAGCCCCGGGACTCGAGGGGAGACCCAGTACTTC	CASSPGTRGETQYF
13	TRBV9	NA	TRBJ2-1	TRBD1	TGTGCCAGCAGCTCGGGACAGAAGAATGAGCAGTTCTTC	CASSSGQKNEQFF
14	TRBV5-4	NA	TRBJ2-2	TRBD1	TGTGCCAGCAGCTCCGGGACAGGAACCGGGGAGCTGTTTTTT	CASSSGTGTGELFF
14	TRBV11-3	NA	TRBJ2-7	TRBD1	TGTGCCAGCAGCAAACGGACAGGTTCCTACGAGCAGTACTTC	CASSKRTGSYEQYF
20	TRBV4-1	NA	TRBJ1-6	NA	TGCGCCAGCAGCCAAGAGAGTCAGAATGTCCAGGACTCCTATAATTCACCCCTCCACTTT	CASSQESQNVQDSYNSPLHF
13	TRBV19	once	TRBJ2-2	NA	TGTGCCAGTACCGGAGTCAACACCGGGGAGCTGTTTTTT	CASTGVNTGELFF
14	TRBV18	NA	TRBJ1-2	TRBD1	TGTGCCAGCTCACCTCGACAGGGAGCCGGAATTCAGCCCTTC	CASSPRQGAGIQPF
14	TRBV10-3	NA	TRBJ2-5	NA	TGTGCCACCGGGGTAAGGGTAAACCAAGAGACCCAGTACTTC	CATGVRVNQETQYF
13	TRBV6-6	NA	TRBJ2-5	NA	TGTGCCAGCAGTTATCGGAGACAAGAGACCCAGTACTTC	CASSYRRQETQYF
19	TRBV5-6	NA	TRBJ1-4	TRBD1	TGTGCCAGCAGCTTACGTCTTCCATGGCCTGGGACAGGGGACGAAAAACTGTTTTTT	CASSLRLPWPGTGDEKLFF
15	TRBV7-8	few	TRBJ2-1	TRBD2	TGTGCCAGCAGGCAACTAGCGGGGGGCACCGATGAGCAGTTCTTC	CASRQLAGGTDEQFF
16	TRBV27	NA	TRBJ1-5	NA	TGTGCCAGCAGTTTCCAGGGAGGGGAACTGGGTCAGCCCCAGCATTTT	CASSFQGGELGQPQHF